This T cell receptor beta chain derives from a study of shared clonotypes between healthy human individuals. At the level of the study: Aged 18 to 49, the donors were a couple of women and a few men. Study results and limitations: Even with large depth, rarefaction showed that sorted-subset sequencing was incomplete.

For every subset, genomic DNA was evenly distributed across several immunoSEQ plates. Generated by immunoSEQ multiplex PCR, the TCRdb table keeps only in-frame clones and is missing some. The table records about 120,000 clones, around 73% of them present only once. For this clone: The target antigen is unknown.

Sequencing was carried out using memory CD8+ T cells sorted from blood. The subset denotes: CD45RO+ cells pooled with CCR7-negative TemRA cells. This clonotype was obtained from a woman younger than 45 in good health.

DNA for the CDR3: TGTGCCAGCAGTTTTAGCTTAACTGGGAACAATGAGCAGTTCTTC. As protein: CASSFSLTGNNEQFF. This chain connects TRBV27 to TRBJ2-1; D unresolved. The CDR3 is 15 residues long. The germline CDR1 and CDR2 sequences are MNHEY and SMNVEV (reference sequence). The germline V and J ends were trimmed by 3 bases and 5 bases, with 14 bases remaining between them.